Listed below are T cell receptor beta chains from one sample, sequenced in a study of OX40 agonist ivuxolimab in advanced cancers. Produced via immunoSEQ multiplex PCR; TCRdb's table is partial and in-frame only. The data hold roughly 80,000 clones, with about 91% observed a single time. The starting material was CD4+ or CD8+ T cells sorted from blood, obtained in a trial of the OX40 agonist ivuxolimab. The receptors shown here come from an adult with an advanced solid tumor such as melanoma, head and neck, liver or kidney cancer. CDR3s include the opening cysteine and the closing phenylalanine or tryptophan. The D gene is left open where the match is weak. Only part of the rows carry a size: once, few, many, or a class if the clone is expanded.

>-|TRBJ1-4|TRBD1|TRBV5-1
CASSLVEAGGEKLFF
TGCGCCAGCAGCTTGGTCGAGGCAGGGGGTGAAAAACTGTTTTTT
>-|TRBJ2-1|TRBD2|TRBV27
CASSSGTSGRKLSSYNEQFF
TGTGCCAGCAGTTCTGGGACTAGCGGGAGGAAGTTAAGCTCCTACAATGAGCAGTTCTTC
>once|TRBJ1-4|-|TRBV29-1
CSVRVTGATNEKLFF
TGCAGCGTTCGGGTGACAGGTGCAACTAATGAAAAACTGTTTTTT
>-|TRBJ1-1|-|TRBV7-8
CASSLHTEAFF
TGTGCCAGCAGCTTACACACTGAAGCTTTCTTT
>few|TRBJ1-2|-|TRBV30
CAWRGTAGGYTF
TGTGCCTGGCGGGGGACCGCGGGAGGCTACACCTTC
>-|TRBJ2-2|TRBD2|TRBV9
CASSVTSGTGGELFF
TGTGCCAGCAGCGTAACTAGCGGGACGGGCGGGGAGCTGTTTTTT
>-|TRBJ2-2|-|TRBV9
CASSVGPMASGGELFF
TGTGCCAGCAGCGTAGGCCCCATGGCCTCAGGGGGGGAGCTGTTTTTT
>-|TRBJ1-3|-|TRBV4-3
CASSPTLGDTIYF
TGCGCCAGCAGCCCTACCCTAGGAGACACCATATATTTT
>-|TRBJ1-1|-|TRBV6-5
CASSYSWGADTEAFF
TGTGCCAGCAGTTACTCATGGGGGGCTGACACTGAAGCTTTCTTT
>-|TRBJ2-1|-|TRBV14
CASSLGQHYNEQFF
TGTGCCAGCAGCCTGGGACAACACTACAATGAGCAGTTCTTC
>-|TRBJ1-5|TRBD1|TRBV2
CASSDRGGNQPQHF
TGTGCCAGCAGTGACAGGGGGGGCAATCAGCCCCAGCATTTT
>-|TRBJ2-3|-|TRBV11-2
CASSLGDTDTQYF
TGTGCCAGCAGCTTAGGGGACACAGATACGCAGTATTTT
>-|TRBJ1-1|-|TRBV19
CASSIEQNTEAFF
TGTGCCAGTAGTATTGAGCAGAACACTGAAGCTTTCTTT
>-|TRBJ2-5|TRBD2|TRBV7-2
CASSFNLLAGAAGGETQYF
TGTGCCAGCAGCTTCAATTTACTAGCGGGAGCGGCGGGCGGAGAGACCCAGTACTTC
>-|TRBJ1-5|TRBD1|TRBV18
CASSLTGGNNQPQHF
TGTGCCAGCTCTTTGACAGGGGGAAACAATCAGCCCCAGCATTTT
>-|TRBJ2-1|TRBD1|TRBV5-5
CASSLGTGNEQFF
TGTGCCAGCAGCTTGGGGACAGGCAATGAGCAGTTCTTC
>-|TRBJ1-4|TRBD1|TRBV27
CASSDRGRTNEKLFF
TGTGCCAGCAGCGACAGGGGTCGTACAAATGAAAAACTGTTTTTT
>-|TRBJ2-3|-|TRBV18
CASSPGHSGTSTDTQYF
TGTGCCAGCTCACCGGGCCATAGCGGAACTAGCACAGATACGCAGTATTTT
>-|TRBJ2-5|-|TRBV6-1
CASTRSSSEQETQYF
TGTGCCAGCACAAGAAGTTCTTCGGAACAAGAGACCCAGTACTTC
>-|TRBJ2-1|-|TRBV7-2
CASSPGWSNEQFF
TGTGCCAGCAGCCCCGGTTGGAGCAATGAGCAGTTCTTC
>-|TRBJ2-1|TRBD1|TRBV6-5
CASSDGTGSYNEQFF
TGTGCCAGCAGCGATGGGACAGGCTCCTACAATGAGCAGTTCTTC
>-|TRBJ2-5|-|TRBV5-1
CASGPIKGEETQYF
TGCGCCAGCGGACCTATTAAGGGGGAAGAGACCCAGTACTTC
>-|TRBJ1-5|TRBD1|TRBV25-1
CASSDGSGGMHQPQHF
TGTGCCAGCAGTGATGGGTCAGGGGGAATGCATCAGCCCCAGCATTTT
>-|TRBJ2-2|-|TRBV5-1
CASSGQTTNTGELFF
TGCGCCAGCAGCGGACAGACCACAAACACCGGGGAGCTGTTTTTT
>-|TRBJ2-7|TRBD2|TRBV11-2
CASSPETSGNVGEQYF
TGTGCCAGCAGCCCCGAGACTAGCGGGAACGTGGGGGAGCAGTACTTC
>once|TRBJ1-2|-|TRBV10-3
CAISESTSSYGYTF
TGTGCCATCAGTGAGTCCACTTCAAGCTATGGCTACACCTTC
>-|TRBJ2-1|TRBD2|TRBV7-9
CASSFELAGDDEQFF
TGTGCCAGCAGCTTCGAACTAGCGGGAGACGATGAGCAGTTCTTC
>-|TRBJ1-4|-|TRBV7-9
CASSTKDGNEKLFF
TGTGCCAGCAGCACAAAGGACGGGAATGAAAAACTGTTTTTT
>-|TRBJ2-1|TRBD2|TRBV30
CAWSEGGPYNEQFF
TGTGCCTGGAGTGAGGGAGGGCCCTACAATGAGCAGTTCTTC
>-|TRBJ2-2|-|TRBV5-1
CASTGGFNTGELFF
TGCGCCAGCACGGGGGGCTTTAACACCGGGGAGCTGTTTTTT
>-|TRBJ2-6|-|TRBV23-1
CASSQPSDPSGANVLTF
TGCGCCAGCAGTCAACCCAGCGATCCATCTGGGGCCAACGTCCTGACTTTC
>-|TRBJ1-5|-|TRBV18
CASSPGALSNQPQHF
TGTGCCAGCTCACCGGGAGCCCTTAGCAATCAGCCCCAGCATTTT
>-|TRBJ1-1|-|TRBV5-4
CASSSRQRRTPEAFF
TGTGCCAGCAGCTCTCGACAACGACGAACCCCTGAAGCTTTCTTT
>once|TRBJ2-7|TRBD1|TRBV2
CASSGTGVNEQYF
TGTGCCAGCAGTGGGACAGGGGTCAACGAGCAGTACTTC
>-|TRBJ2-7|TRBD2|TRBV10-3
CAIRASGMIPAGEQYF
TGTGCCATCAGGGCTAGCGGGATGATCCCCGCCGGGGAGCAGTACTTC
>once|TRBJ2-1|TRBD2|TRBV5-4
CASSLDSGSSDEQFF
TGTGCCAGCAGCTTGGATAGCGGGAGTTCCGATGAGCAGTTCTTC
>-|TRBJ1-1|-|TRBV6-5
CASSAQGDTEAFF
TGTGCCAGCAGCGCTCAGGGTGATACTGAAGCTTTCTTT
>-|TRBJ2-4|-|TRBV12-2
CASREERESKNIQYF
TGTGCAAGTCGTGAAGAGCGGGAGAGTAAAAACATTCAGTACTTC
>-|TRBJ2-5|-|TRBV7-9
CASSLQGLETQYF
TGTGCCAGCAGCCTACAGGGTCTAGAGACCCAGTACTTC
>-|TRBJ1-5|-|TRBV19
CASRKREAGAQPQHF
TGTGCCAGTAGGAAAAGGGAAGCCGGAGCCCAGCCCCAGCATTTT
>-|TRBJ2-2|-|TRBV7-6
CASSSETGAGGELFF
TGTGCCAGCAGCTCCGAGACGGGGGCTGGCGGGGAGCTGTTTTTT
>-|TRBJ2-2|TRBD1|TRBV6-4
CASSPDRTNTGELFF
TGTGCCAGCAGTCCGGACAGGACGAACACCGGGGAGCTGTTTTTT
>-|TRBJ2-6|-|TRBV29-1
CSVDLFVSGANVLTF
TGCAGCGTTGATTTATTCGTCTCTGGGGCCAACGTCCTGACTTTC
>once|TRBJ2-1|-|TRBV5-1
CASSLAGESYNEQFF
TGCGCCAGCAGCTTGGCCGGGGAATCCTACAATGAGCAGTTCTTC
>-|TRBJ1-6|TRBD1|TRBV30
CAWSSPGQQNSPLHF
TGTGCCTGGAGTTCTCCGGGACAGCAAAATTCACCCCTCCACTTT
>-|TRBJ2-5|-|TRBV2
CASKRAGETQYF
TGTGCCAGCAAAAGGGCAGGCGAGACCCAGTACTTC
>-|TRBJ1-2|TRBD1|TRBV14
CASSRQGERGYTF
TGTGCCAGCAGCAGACAGGGGGAGAGAGGCTACACCTTC
>-|TRBJ1-5|TRBD1|TRBV2
CASSRGQGVLRMNQPQHF
TGTGCCAGCAGTCGAGGACAGGGAGTCTTACGGATGAATCAGCCCCAGCATTTT
>-|TRBJ1-3|-|TRBV7-8
CASSLAAIGNTIYF
TGTGCCAGCAGCTTAGCAGCCATTGGAAACACCATATATTTT
>-|TRBJ2-7|TRBD2|TRBV14
CASSQKGTSGAAQYF
TGTGCCAGCAGCCAGAAGGGGACTAGCGGGGCTGCCCAGTACTTC
>-|TRBJ1-1|-|TRBV7-9
CASSSYHTEAFF
TGTGCCAGCAGCTCCTATCACACTGAAGCTTTCTTT
>-|TRBJ2-5|TRBD2|TRBV5-1
CASRELAGNQETQYF
TGCGCCAGCAGAGAACTAGCGGGGAACCAAGAGACCCAGTACTTC
>-|TRBJ2-1|-|TRBV19
CASSTRFNDEQFF
TGTGCCAGTAGTACACGGTTCAATGATGAGCAGTTCTTC
>once|TRBJ1-4|-|TRBV19
CASSGTGTTIRRLFF
TGTGCCAGTAGTGGAACCGGGACAACCATCAGGAGGCTGTTTTTT
>-|TRBJ2-3|-|TRBV19
CASSITSARLSTDTQYF
TGTGCCAGTAGTATTACGTCAGCGAGACTAAGCACAGATACGCAGTATTTT